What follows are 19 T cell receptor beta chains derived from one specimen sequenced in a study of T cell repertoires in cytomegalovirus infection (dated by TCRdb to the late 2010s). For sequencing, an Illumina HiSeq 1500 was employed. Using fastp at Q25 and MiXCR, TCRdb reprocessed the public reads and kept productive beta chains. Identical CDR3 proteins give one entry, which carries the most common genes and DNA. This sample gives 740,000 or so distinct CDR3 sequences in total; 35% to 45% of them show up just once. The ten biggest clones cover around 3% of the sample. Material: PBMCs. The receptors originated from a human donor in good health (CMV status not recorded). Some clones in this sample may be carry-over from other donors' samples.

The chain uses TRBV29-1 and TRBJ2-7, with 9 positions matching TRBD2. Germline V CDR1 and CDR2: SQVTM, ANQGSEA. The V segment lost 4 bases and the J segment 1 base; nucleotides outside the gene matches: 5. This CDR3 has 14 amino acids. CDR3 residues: CSVGAGGVSYEQYF. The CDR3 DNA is TGCAGCGTTGGTGCGGGAGGGGTATCCTACGAGCAGTACTTC.

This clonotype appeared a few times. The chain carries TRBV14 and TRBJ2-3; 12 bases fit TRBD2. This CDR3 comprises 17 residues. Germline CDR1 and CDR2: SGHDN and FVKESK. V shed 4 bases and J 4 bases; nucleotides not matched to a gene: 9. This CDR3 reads CASSLRRTSGMADTQYF. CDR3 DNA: TGTGCCAGCAGCCTAAGACGGACTAGCGGGATGGCAGATACGCAGTATTTT. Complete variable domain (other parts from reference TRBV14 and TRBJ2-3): EAGVTQFPSHSVIEKGQTVTLRCDPISGHDNLYWYRRVMGKEIKFLLHFVKESKQDESGMPNNRFLAERTGGTYSTLKVQPAELEDSGVYFCASSLRRTSGMADTQYFGPGTRLTVL.

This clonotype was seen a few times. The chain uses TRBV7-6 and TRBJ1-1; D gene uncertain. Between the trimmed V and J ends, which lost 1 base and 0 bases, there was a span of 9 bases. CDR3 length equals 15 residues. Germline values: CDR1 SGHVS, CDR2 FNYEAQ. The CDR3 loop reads CASSLGVSLNTEAFF. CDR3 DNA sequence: TGTGCCAGCAGCTTAGGAGTCAGTCTGAACACTGAAGCTTTCTTT.

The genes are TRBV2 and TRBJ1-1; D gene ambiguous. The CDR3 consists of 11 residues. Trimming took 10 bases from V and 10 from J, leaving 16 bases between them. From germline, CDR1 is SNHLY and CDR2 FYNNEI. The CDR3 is CATGGEGGAFF. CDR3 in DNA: TGTGCCACGGGCGGGGAGGGTGGAGCTTTCTTT.

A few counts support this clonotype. CDR3 in amino acids: CASGLQLTSTDTQYF. In nucleotides, the CDR3 is TGTGCCAGCGGATTGCAGCTAACTAGCACAGATACGCAGTATTTT. This chain links TRBV27 with TRBJ2-3; D call uncertain. This CDR3 comprises 15 residues. Per germline, CDR1 MNHEY and CDR2 SMNVEV (reference sequence). Trimming pared 8 bases from V and 0 bases from J, leaving 15 bases between.

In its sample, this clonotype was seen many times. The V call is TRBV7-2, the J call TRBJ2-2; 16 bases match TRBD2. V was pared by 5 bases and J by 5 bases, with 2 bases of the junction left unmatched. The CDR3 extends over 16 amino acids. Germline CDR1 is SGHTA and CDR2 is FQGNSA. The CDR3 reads CASSPGLAGGTGELFF. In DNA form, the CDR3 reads TGTGCCAGCAGCCCGGGACTAGCGGGAGGGACCGGGGAGCTGTTTTTT.

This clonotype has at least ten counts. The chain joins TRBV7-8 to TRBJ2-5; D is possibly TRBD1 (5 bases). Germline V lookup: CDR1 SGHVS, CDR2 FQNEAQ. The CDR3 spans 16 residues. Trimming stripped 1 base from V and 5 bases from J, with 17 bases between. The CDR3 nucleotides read TGTGCCAGCAGCTTAGGTGCAGGGCCCCTAGGGGAGACCCAGTACTTC. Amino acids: CASSLGAGPLGETQYF.

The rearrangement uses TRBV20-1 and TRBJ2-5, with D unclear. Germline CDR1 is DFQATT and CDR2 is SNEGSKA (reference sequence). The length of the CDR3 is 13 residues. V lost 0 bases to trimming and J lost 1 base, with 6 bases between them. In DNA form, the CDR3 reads TGCAGTGCTAGAGATCCCCTCCAAGAGACCCAGTACTTC. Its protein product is CSARDPLQETQYF.

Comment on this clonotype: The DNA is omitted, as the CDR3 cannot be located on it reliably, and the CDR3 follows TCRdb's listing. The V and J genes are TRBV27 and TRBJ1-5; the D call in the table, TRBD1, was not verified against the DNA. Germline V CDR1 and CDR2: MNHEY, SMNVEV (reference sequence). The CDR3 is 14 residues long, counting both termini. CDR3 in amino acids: CASSFGPGLQPQHF.

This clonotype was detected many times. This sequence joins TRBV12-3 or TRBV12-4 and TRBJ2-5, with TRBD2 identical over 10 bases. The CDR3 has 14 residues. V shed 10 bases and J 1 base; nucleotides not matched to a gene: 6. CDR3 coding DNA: TGTGCCACCGGAGCGGGAGGGCCCCAAGAGACCCAGTACTTC. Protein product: CATGAGGPQETQYF.

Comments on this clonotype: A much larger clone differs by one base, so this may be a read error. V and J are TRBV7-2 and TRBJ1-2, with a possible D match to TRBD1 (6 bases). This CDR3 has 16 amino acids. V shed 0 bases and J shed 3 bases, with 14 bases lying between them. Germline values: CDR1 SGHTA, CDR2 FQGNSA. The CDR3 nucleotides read TGTGCCAGCAGCTTAGCGCCGGGACATTTCTACTATGGCTACACCTTC. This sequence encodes CASSLAPGHFYYGYTF.

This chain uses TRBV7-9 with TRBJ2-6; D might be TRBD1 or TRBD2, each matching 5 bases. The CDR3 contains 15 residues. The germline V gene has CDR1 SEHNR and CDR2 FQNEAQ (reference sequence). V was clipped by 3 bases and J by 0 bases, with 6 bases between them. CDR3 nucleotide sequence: TGTGCCAGCAGCTTGGGGGACTCTGGGGCCAACGTCCTGACTTTC. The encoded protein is CASSLGDSGANVLTF.

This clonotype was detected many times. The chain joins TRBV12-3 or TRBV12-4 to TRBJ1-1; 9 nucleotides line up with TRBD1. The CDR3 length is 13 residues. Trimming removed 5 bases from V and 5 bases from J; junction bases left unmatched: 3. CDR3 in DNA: TGTGCCAGCAGTCAGACAGGGGGGACTGAAGCTTTCTTT. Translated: CASSQTGGTEAFF.

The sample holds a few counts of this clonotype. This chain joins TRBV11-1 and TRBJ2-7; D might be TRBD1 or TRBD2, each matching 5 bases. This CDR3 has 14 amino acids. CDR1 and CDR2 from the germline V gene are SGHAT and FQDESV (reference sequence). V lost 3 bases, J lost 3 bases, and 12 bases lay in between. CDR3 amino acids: CASSFIGAGYEQYF. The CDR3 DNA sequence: TGTGCCAGCAGCTTTATCGGGGCTGGCTACGAGCAGTACTTC.

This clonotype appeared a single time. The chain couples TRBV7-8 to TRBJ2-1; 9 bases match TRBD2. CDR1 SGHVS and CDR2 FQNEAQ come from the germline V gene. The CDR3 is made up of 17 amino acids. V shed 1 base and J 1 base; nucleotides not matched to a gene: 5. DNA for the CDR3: TGTGCCAGCAGCTTAGGCAGCCTAGCGGGATCCTACAATGAGCAGTTCTTC. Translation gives CASSLGSLAGSYNEQFF.

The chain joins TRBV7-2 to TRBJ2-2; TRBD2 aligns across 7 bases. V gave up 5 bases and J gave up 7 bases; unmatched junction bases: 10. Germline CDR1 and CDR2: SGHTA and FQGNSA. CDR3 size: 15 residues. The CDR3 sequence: CASSPSAGRFGELFF. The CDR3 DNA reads TGTGCCAGCAGCCCCTCAGCGGGGCGGTTCGGGGAGCTGTTTTTT.

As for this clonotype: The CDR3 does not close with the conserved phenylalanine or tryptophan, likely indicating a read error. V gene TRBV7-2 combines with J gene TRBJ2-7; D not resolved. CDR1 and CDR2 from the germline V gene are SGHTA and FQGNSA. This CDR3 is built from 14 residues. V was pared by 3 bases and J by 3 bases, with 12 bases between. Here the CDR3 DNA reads TGTGCCAGCAGCTTGGGCTCCCGAGACTACGAGCAGTACTTA. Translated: CASSLGSRDYEQYL.

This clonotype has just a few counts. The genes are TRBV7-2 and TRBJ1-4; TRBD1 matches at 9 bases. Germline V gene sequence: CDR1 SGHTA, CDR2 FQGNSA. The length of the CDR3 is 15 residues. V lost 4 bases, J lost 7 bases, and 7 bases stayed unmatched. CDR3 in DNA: TGTGCCAGCAGCTCCGGACAGGGGCAGCGTGAAAAACTGTTTTTT. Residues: CASSSGQGQREKLFF.

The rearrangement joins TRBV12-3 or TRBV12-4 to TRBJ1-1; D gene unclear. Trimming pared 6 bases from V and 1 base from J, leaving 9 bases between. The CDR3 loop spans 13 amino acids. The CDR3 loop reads CASRGRRNTEAFF. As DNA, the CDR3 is TGTGCCAGCAGGGGTCGGAGGAACACTGAAGCTTTCTTT.